What follows are 21 T cell receptor beta chains derived from one specimen sequenced in a study of patients and donors after allogeneic stem cell transplantation. TCRdb itself ran the RT-PCR reads through MiXCR, one entry per CDR3 protein. This sample carries thousands of distinct CDR3 sequences, approximately 20% of them seen once, and the ten largest clones take roughly 12%. Sequences were obtained from blood, either unsorted or a sorted T cell fraction (not recorded which). Receptors originate from a human donor who was either an allogeneic HSCT recipient or a stem cell or donor lymphocyte infusion donor (not recorded which). It is not recorded whose cells these are; they may come from a transplant donor.

By share, this clonotype counts as large. The rearrangement uses TRBV7-2 and TRBJ1-5; tentative D call: TRBD1 (5 bases). Germline loops: CDR1 SGHTA, CDR2 FQGNSA. The germline V and J ends were trimmed by 2 bases and 4 bases, with 12 bases remaining between them. The CDR3 loop spans 15 amino acids. CDR3 bases: TGTGCCAGCAGCTTAACGGCGGGGCCTAATCAGCCCCAGCATTTT. Translation: CASSLTAGPNQPQHF. The complete variable domain, with remaining parts taken from reference TRBV7-2 and TRBJ1-5, reads GAGVSQSPSNKVTEKGKDVELRCDPISGHTALYWYRQSLGQGLEFLIYFQGNSAPDKSGLPSDRFSAERTGGSVSTLTIQRTQQEDSAVYLCASSLTAGPNQPQHFGDGTRLSIL.

Judged by abundance, this clonotype is large. The V and J genes are TRBV9 and TRBJ2-6; D gene uncertain. With 1 base removed from V and 0 bases from J, the gap between germline ends came to 8 bases. Germline CDR1 is SGDLS and CDR2 is YYNGEE. This CDR3 is 16 amino acids long. DNA of the CDR3: TGTGCCAGCAGCGTAACTTCGGGCTCTGGGGCCAACGTCCTGACTTTC. It translates to CASSVTSGSGANVLTF.

The rearrangement links TRBV11-3 to TRBJ2-7; TRBD1 matches 9 bases. The CDR3 is 14 amino acids. V was pared by 5 bases and J by 6 bases, with 8 bases of the junction left unmatched. CDR1 is SGHNT and CDR2 is YENEEA in the germline V gene. In DNA form, the CDR3 reads TGTGCCAGCAGCCCTGGACAGGGGAGTTCCGAGCAGTACTTC. This gives the protein CASSPGQGSSEQYF. Full variable domain (outside the CDR3, taken from reference TRBV11-3 and TRBJ2-7): EAGVVQSPRYKIIEKKQPVAFWCNPISGHNTLYWYLQNLGQGPELLIRYENEEAVDDSQLPKDRFSAERLKGVDSTLKIQPAELGDSAVYLCASSPGQGSSEQYFGPGTRLTVT.

This clonotype has more than one count but fewer than ten. This rearrangement joins TRBV6-2 or TRBV6-3 to TRBJ2-1; D is unresolved. The CDR3 is 15 residues long. The V gene lost 7 bases and the J gene lost 5 bases, with 18 bases spanning the gap. The germline gives CDR1 MNHEY, CDR2 SVGEGT. The CDR3 DNA is TGTGCCAGCAAGTTTTATTATATCAGTGACAATGAGCAGTTCTTC. Its protein product is CASKFYYISDNEQFF.

The gene calls are TRBV11-3 and TRBJ1-1, with a tentative D call TRBD1 (6 bases). In germline, CDR1 is SGHNT, CDR2 YENEEA. The CDR3 covers 15 residues. Trimming removed 5 bases at V and 2 bases at J, with 15 bases between. The CDR3 spells CASSPGGGRNTEAFF. The CDR3 region has the DNA TGTGCCAGCAGCCCAGGAGGGGGGCGTAACACTGAAGCTTTCTTT.

This clonotype is termed medium-sized. The V gene is TRBV6-6, the J gene TRBJ1-1; D not resolved. The germline CDR1 and CDR2 sequences are MNHNY and SVGAGI (reference sequence). The V gene lost 5 bases and the J gene lost 3 bases, with 4 bases spanning the gap. The CDR3 is 11 amino acids. As DNA, the CDR3 is TGTGCCAGCAGTCCCGACACTGAAGCTTTCTTT. Its translation is CASSPDTEAFF.

This chain links TRBV5-4 with TRBJ2-4; D perhaps matches TRBD2 (5 bases). The germline V and J ends were trimmed by 2 bases and 9 bases, with 18 bases remaining between them. The germline V gene encodes CDR1 SGHNT and CDR2 YYREEE (reference sequence). The CDR3 contains 15 residues. For the CDR3, the DNA is TGTGCCAGCAGCTTCCCGGGTGCGGGTGAAAGCATTCAGTACTTC. Its protein is CASSFPGAGESIQYF.

By share of the sample, this clonotype is large. V is TRBV7-2 and J is TRBJ2-1; perhaps TRBD2 as D (6 bases). Germline assignment: CDR1 SGHTA and CDR2 FQGNSA. The CDR3 contains 12 residues. V lost 5 bases to trimming and J lost 9 bases, with 11 bases between them. The CDR3 DNA follows: TGTGCCAGCAGCCTGACTAGACCTGAGCAGTTCTTC. It specifies CASSLTRPEQFF.

The rearrangement joins TRBV20-1 to TRBJ1-5; possible D gene TRBD1, 6 bases. V was clipped by 7 bases and J by 7 bases, with 23 bases between them. In germline, CDR1 is DFQATT, CDR2 SNEGSKA (reference sequence). The CDR3 extends over 15 amino acids. The CDR3 bases are TGCAGTGGTATAGAGATTGGGGGCGCGGGGCAGCCCCAGCATTTT. Its translation is CSGIEIGGAGQPQHF.

This clonotype is large (0.1 to 1%) in the sample. This chain connects TRBV7-3 to TRBJ2-3; no firm D call. Germline V gene sequence: CDR1 SGHTA, CDR2 FQGTGA. There are 13 residues in the CDR3. The V and J ends lost 5 bases and 2 bases respectively, with 8 bases between them. In nucleotides, the CDR3 is TGTGCCAGCAGCCCGAGCATCACAGATACGCAGTATTTT. Protein product: CASSPSITDTQYF.

A few counts support this clonotype. The J gene is TRBJ2-7, the V gene TRBV5-6; 7 bases are a match to TRBD1. Trimming removed 4 bases from V and 5 bases from J; junction bases left unmatched: 3. This CDR3 contains 12 residues. The germline CDR1 and CDR2 sequences are SGHDT and YYEEEE. The CDR3 nucleotides read TGTGCCAGCAGCCTCGACAGGGACGAGCAGTACTTC. It specifies CASSLDRDEQYF.

The chain links TRBV28 to TRBJ1-4, with D unclear. The CDR3 has 16 residues. V was trimmed by 8 bases and J by 0 bases, leaving 16 bases between them. Germline V gene lookup returns CDR1 MDHEN and CDR2 SYDVKM. The CDR3 loop is CASQRLMYATNEKLFF. The CDR3 DNA reads as TGTGCCAGCCAAAGACTGATGTATGCAACTAATGAAAAACTGTTTTTT.

This clonotype came up a few times. The chain uses TRBV9 and TRBJ2-2; weak D call: TRBD2 (5 bases). The CDR3 consists of 13 residues. Germline V gives CDR1 SGDLS, CDR2 YYNGEE. The ends were cut back, 0 bases at V and 7 bases at J, with 7 bases in the middle. In nucleotides, the CDR3 is TGTGCCAGCAGCGTAGTCCGGGGCGGGGAGCTGTTTTTT. Protein: CASSVVRGGELFF.

The genes are TRBV5-4 and TRBJ1-4; D is unresolved. The CDR3 totals 14 residues. V was clipped by 1 base and J by 8 bases, with 12 bases between them. Germline V gene sequence: CDR1 SGHNT, CDR2 YYREEE (reference sequence). CDR3 residues: CASSLRAYREKLFF. CDR3 DNA: TGTGCCAGCAGCTTGAGGGCCTACCGGGAAAAACTGTTTTTT.

The gene calls are TRBV6-1 and TRBJ2-7, with D possibly TRBD1 on 5 matching bases. Trimming cost V 2 bases and J 4 bases, with 12 bases left between them. From germline, CDR1 is MNHNS and CDR2 SASEGT. This CDR3 contains 14 residues. CDR3 coding DNA: TGTGCCAGCAGTGAAAGGGGCAGCATATACGAGCAGTACTTC. As protein: CASSERGSIYEQYF.

The chain links TRBV19 to TRBJ1-2; 11 positions agree with TRBD1. Germline V gene lookup returns CDR1 LNHDA and CDR2 SQIVND (reference sequence). The CDR3 extends over 12 amino acids. V trimming: 8 bases; J trimming: 8 bases; junction bases outside the gene matches: 4. CDR3 sequence reads: CASRGQGEGYTF. CDR3 nucleotide sequence: TGTGCCAGTCGGGGACAGGGGGAAGGCTACACCTTC.

The CDR3 DNA follows: TGTGCCATCAGTGAGGATGGCTACAATGAGCAGTTCTTC. Encoded protein: CAISEDGYNEQFF. The gene calls are TRBV10-3 and TRBJ2-1; no firm D call. There are 13 residues in the CDR3. Germline V gene data show CDR1 as ENHRY and CDR2 as SYGVKD. Trimming shortened V by 2 bases and J by 3 bases, and 5 bases separated the two germline ends.

The rearrangement joins TRBV20-1 to TRBJ2-1; 9 bases are a match to TRBD2. Looked up from germline, CDR1 is DFQATT and CDR2 is SNEGSKA (reference sequence). The ends lost 0 bases at V and 4 bases at J; junction bases unmatched: 4. This CDR3 has 15 amino acids. CDR3 sequence reads: CSARDVTSGYNEQFF. For the CDR3, the DNA is TGCAGTGCTAGAGACGTGACTAGCGGTTACAATGAGCAGTTCTTC.

This clonotype was seen a few times. The chain has TRBV29-1 and TRBJ2-5, with 7 bases identical to TRBD1. The CDR3 totals 16 residues. The germline V gene has CDR1 SQVTM and CDR2 ANQGSEA. V gave up 6 bases and J gave up 3 bases; unmatched junction bases: 16. The CDR3 loop is CSVALKGQTRKETQYF. DNA for the CDR3: TGCAGCGTCGCCCTGAAGGGACAGACCCGTAAAGAGACCCAGTACTTC. Complete variable domain (other parts from reference TRBV29-1 and TRBJ2-5): SAVISQKPSRDICQRGTSLTIQCQVDSQVTMMFWYRQQPGQSLTLIATANQGSEATYESGFVIDKFPISRPNLTFSTLTVSNMSPEDSSIYLCSVALKGQTRKETQYFGPGTRLLVL.

The genes are TRBV19 and TRBJ2-3; 7 bases match TRBD1. The J segment lost 3 bases and the V segment lost 5 bases, leaving 2 bases of the junction unmatched. The CDR3 extends over 13 amino acids. Germline assignment: CDR1 LNHDA and CDR2 SQIVND (reference sequence). The CDR3 DNA reads TGTGCCAGTAGTCCGGGACAGACAGATACGCAGTATTTT. This sequence encodes CASSPGQTDTQYF.

The chain uses TRBV10-2 and TRBJ2-7; TRBD1 or TRBD2 may be the D gene (5 bases each). The CDR3 extends over 15 amino acids. The V and J ends lost 8 bases and 0 bases respectively, with 17 bases between them. Germline CDR1 is WSHSY and CDR2 is SAAADI. The CDR3 DNA follows: TGCGCCAGCGTCAATTGGGGGACGGACTCCTACGAGCAGTACTTC. Its protein product is CASVNWGTDSYEQYF.